This T cell receptor beta chain was recovered during a study of cytomegalovirus exposure and HLA in healthy donors (dated by TCRdb to the late 2010s). Describing the broader study: An earlier analysis of a few hundred of the donors reported approximately 260 Gb of sequence data and roughly 120 million unique TCR beta sequences obtained from approximately 180 million T cells. An early release covering roughly 600 HLA-typed donors comprised roughly 300 gigabases of sequencing data and 85 million or so unique TCR sequences. Among the approximately 430 genotyped donors, around 81% belonged to the genetic ancestry cluster associated with self-reported Caucasian donors. The aim of the study was to test whether cataloging public T cell receptors could identify signatures of past pathogen exposure. The study profiled the T cell repertoires of hundreds of subjects by immunosequencing and related them to cytomegalovirus serostatus. In addition to the first cohort of several hundred subjects, a separate validation cohort of approximately 130 different subjects was used. To predict cytomegalovirus infection status, the study brought together high-throughput TCR immunosequencing, statistical association of individual TCRs with disease status, and machine learning. To study patterns of TCR occurrence, a later analysis re-analyzed previously published TCR beta repertoires from under 750 donors and added high-resolution HLA genotyping. The later analysis used no new phenotypic data to find candidate immune exposures, relying instead on TCR beta sequences and their occurrence across donors. An earlier analysis of more than 450 of the donors used high-throughput TCR beta sequencing to judge whether each TCR beta V gene segment behaved as functional or pseudogenic. Donor age, sex, ethnicity and CMV serostatus were collected together with the repertoire data. A later genetic analysis took genome-wide SNP genotypes for about 55% of the 666 donors and used that subset as a discovery cohort. All discovery cohort repertoires had been generated on a single sequencing platform. HLA typing included class I and class II loci at four-digit resolution. Typing coverage varied by locus: roughly 629-630 donors for A, B, C, DRB1 and DQB1; under 550 for DQA1; more than 600 for DPA1; under 490 for DPB1. About five DR-DQ haplotypes were handled as single units for association and clustering because linkage in the cohort was strong. On average, roughly 200,000 unique TCR beta nucleotide sequences were sequenced per donor among a few hundred genotyped donors of the cohort, with 15% to 20% of those sequences being non-productive. What the study reported, not specific to this receptor: The authors suggested that the approach could potentially be extended to other disease states and immunological phenotypes. Only TCR beta chains were sequenced in this cohort, and the absence of alpha or paired-chain data limited detectable features. According to a later analysis, most CMV-associated TCR beta chains appeared to be HLA-restricted, and the HLA associations seemed to be driven largely by CMV exposure. Because HLA typing was unavailable for some donors at each locus, only the typed subset was used in association tests. In a later analysis, TCR association rates were found to vary across HLA loci, with the most associated TCRs seen for DRB1 alleles and the fewest for HLA-C alleles. Most TCR sequences were seen in very few donors, while some public TCRs were found in many individuals. In an earlier analysis of a few hundred of the donors, most TCR beta V segments were observed in productive rearrangements about 87% or about 30% of the time, broadly matching IMGT annotations. Sequencing depth was assumed to be roughly uniform across donors in the presence/absence analyses, though that assumption may not hold. The study gave a list of under 200 TCR beta chains associated with cytomegalovirus. Because the 87-base-pair reads could not distinguish some IMGT-functional V segments, including TRBV6-2 and TRBV6-3, those segments were excluded. At a false discovery rate of 0.05, a later analysis linked about 16,000 TCR beta sequences to specific HLA alleles. An association between a missense DCLRE1C variant and V-gene and J-gene trimming of TCR beta chains was found in a later genetic analysis and replicated in an independent cohort. In vitro tests confirmed that three of the cytomegalovirus-associated TCR beta chains recognize cytomegalovirus antigens. In a later analysis, HLA-associated TCR beta chains were found to be more clonally expanded and to have lower generation probabilities than equally common non-associated chains. The classifier was reported to diagnose cytomegalovirus status with high specificity and sensitivity in both the original cohort and the validation cohort. A later genetic analysis reported fewer N-insertions in productive TCRs among donors in an Asian-associated ancestry cluster than the approximately 700-donor mean. In a later analysis, several top co-occurrence clusters were reported to appear linked to parvovirus B19, influenza, CMV and Epstein-Barr virus. A further reported finding was that TCR beta sequences accurately predicted the HLA-A and HLA-B alleles for most subjects in the first cohort. CMV serostatus was the only immune exposure information available for the cohort. Strong co-occurrence of HLA alleles, especially DR and DQ, made assigning TCR associations to individual alleles difficult. A group of highly shared sequence variants was considered likely to be a technical artifact of the sequencing pipeline. The earlier analysis of approximately 590 of the donors excluded around 17 rarely observed V segments, including chromosome 9 orphons, because counts were too low. Linkage disequilibrium might explain the correlated functional status among segregating V segments, but an unknown experimental factor could not be ruled out.

On this clone itself: This clone's antigen is unknown. No base quality values were provided; no much bigger clone lies one nucleotide off.

To prepare the library, the immunoSEQ multiplex PCR assay was applied. A mixture of 60 forward primers for TCR Vbeta segments and 13 reverse primers for TCR Jbeta segments was used in the multiplex PCR. Amplification of the CDR3 region of rearranged TCR beta genes was performed with a multiplex PCR assay on genomic DNA. The amplified TCR beta libraries were sequenced on the Illumina HiSeq System as 87-base-pair reads. The authors processed their data as follows. In a later analysis, tens of millions of unique TCR beta chains were counted across the roughly 670 repertoires, and roughly 10 million of these chains were shared by at least two donors. Raw reads were error-corrected and collapsed into unique sequences with a nearest-neighbor algorithm that merged closely related sequences to remove PCR and sequencing errors. To assign V, D and J gene segments, CDR3 sequences were aligned to IMGT reference sequences. For a sequence to be retained, at least a six-nucleotide match to both a V gene segment and a J gene segment was required. A rearrangement counted as productive if the CDR3 had no stop codons and remained in frame with V and J, and every other rearrangement counted as non-productive. CDR3 was defined by IMGT convention, running from the second conserved V-encoded cysteine to the conserved J-encoded phenylalanine. Sequences without an unambiguous match to a single V gene segment were excluded from the earlier analysis of over 500 of the donors. In an earlier analysis of more than 500 of the donors, a V segment was called functional when productive rearrangements were above 56.7%, and segregating when the standard deviation between donors exceeded 5%. A statistical classification framework was developed to diagnose cytomegalovirus status using the catalog of TCR beta chain sequences. A later analysis assigned V and J genes by comparing TCR nucleotide sequences with IMGT/GENE-DB human TR gene sequences. Using the TCRdist pipeline, a later analysis assigned CDR3 sequences along with most-parsimonious VDJ recombination scenarios. In a later analysis, each TCR beta chain was defined by its CDR3 amino acid sequence together with its V-gene family, and reads lacking a unique V-gene family were excluded. In a later analysis, nearly 600 highly shared, low-generation-probability nucleotide sequences were removed to address suspected cross-contamination and a sequencing artifact. A later analysis calculated a clonal expansion index for each public chain from normalized within-repertoire ranks of inferred template counts. Generation probabilities in a later analysis came from a VDJ recombination model fitted to out-of-frame rearrangements, and those results were checked against IGoR. In a later analysis, TCR-TCR, TCR-HLA and TCR-CMV co-occurrence was scored with hypergeometric tests, and a repertoire-size bias correction was applied to TCR pairs. False discovery rates were estimated in a later analysis by permuting HLA or CMV assignments 20 times. In a later analysis, co-occurring TCRs were grouped using DBSCAN, with TCRdist sequence similarity added in when clustering inside HLA-allele-positive subsets. Repertoires with fewer than 30,000 or more than 120,000 public chains were left out of co-occurrence clustering, as were four to six repertoires with anomalous nucleotide sharing. Not all clones reach the TCRdb copy of this immuneACCESS table, which keeps in-frame sequences only. Checked studies attribute under half of the gap to unresolved V genes and leave the rest unexplained. The V and J calls and clone size were taken over from that table, and D and trimming were inferred from the DNA. The sample table contains around 97,000 clones; only one count was recorded for around 85% of them. The top ten constitute about 4.8% of the sample.

Including the terminal cysteine and phenylalanine, the CDR3 comprises 13 residues. Just the 39-base CDR3 DNA is kept, in frame starting at base 1. The cohort comprised some 700 healthy bone marrow donors. At the time of sampling, every cohort member was nominally healthy, though immune exposures that went unrecorded were likely present. The donor tested CMV seropositive and was one of the 289 seropositive cohort members. Every donor gave a peripheral blood sample, and the peripheral blood mononuclear cells from that sample were used for TCR beta sequencing. The Qiagen DNeasy Blood Extraction Kit was used to extract genomic DNA from the blood cell samples.

The chain is encoded by TRBV21-1 joined to TRBJ2-7; the D segment call TRBD1 is taken from the table without a DNA check. TRBV21-1 is a known pseudogene. The TCR comes from a man aged 35 to 55 in good health and CMV-seropositive. The sample was PBMCs. The CDR3 loop reads CASSKSLGIEQYF. The DNA reads TGTGCCAGCAGCAAATCTCTGGGCATCGAGCAGTACTTC.